The table lists the clone carrying this T cell receptor (beta chain) with many counts. Germline-derived CDR1 and CDR2 are SNHLY and FYNNEI. Trimming at V came to 6 bases and at J to 1 base, leaving 2 bases not matched to a gene. The CDR3 contains 14 residues. Time point: newly diagnosed GD, antithyroid drugs for less than 3 months. PBMC-derived RNA was used for the TCR library. From an endocrinology department in Xi'an, China, came the patients. With iRepertoire HTBI primers and Arm-PCR of CDR3 regions, TCR beta libraries were built. TCRdb re-analysed the multiplex PCR reads in MiXCR, keeping a single row per CDR3 protein. The sample contains some 500,000 distinct CDR3 sequences, roughly 14% of which appear only once. The data originate from a study of regulatory T cells in long-lasting Graves disease. The sample was also linked to a second study, of T cells in Graves' hyperthyroidism and ophthalmopathy. This second report adds: Uncontrolled infection, other autoimmune disease, pregnancy and lactation each barred patients from inclusion.

The sample in question was peripheral blood mononuclear cells (PBMCs), obtained at new diagnosis, from a patient treated with antithyroid drugs. The sequence was collected from a man aged 30 to 45 with Graves disease. V usage is TRBV2 and J usage is TRBJ2-2; TRBD1 agrees at 7 bases. In DNA form, the CDR3 reads TGTGCCAGCAGGGGACAGAGGAACACCGGGGAGCTGTTTTTT. Translating gives CASRGQRNTGELFF.